One sample yielded the 29 T cell receptor beta chains listed below, sequenced in a study of tumor-infiltrating lymphocytes in oesophageal squamous cell carcinoma. In TCRdb, the PCR reads were re-called with MiXCR into one record per CDR3 protein. Found here are about 24,000 distinct CDR3 sequences, about two fifths of them singletons; the top ten hold roughly 23%. The specimen sequenced was esophageal tumor tissue. These receptors originate from a male donor with esophageal squamous cell carcinoma.

The chain uses TRBV20-1 and TRBJ2-1; D not certain. The J call is uncertain, as TRBJ2-5 better fits the DNA end. This CDR3 comprises 10 residues. Germline V gene data show CDR1 as DFQATT and CDR2 as SNEGSKA (reference sequence). CDR3 coding DNA: TGCAGTGCTAGGGATGAGACCCAGTACTTC. It codes for CSARDETQYF.

This clonotype ranks as medium-sized (0.01 to 0.1%). The V gene is TRBV7-2, the J gene TRBJ2-1, with D perhaps matching TRBD1 (6 bases). The CDR3 sequence is 16 residues long. Germline V gene data show CDR1 as SGHTA and CDR2 as FQGNSA. The ends were cut back, 1 base at V and 6 bases at J, with 16 bases in the middle. The CDR3 region is CASSLVSGIRGNEQFF. As DNA, the CDR3 is TGTGCCAGCAGCTTAGTGTCCGGGATCAGGGGCAATGAGCAGTTCTTC. The full variable domain, with the rest looked up from reference TRBV7-2 and TRBJ2-1, is GAGVSQSPSNKVTEKGKDVELRCDPISGHTALYWYRQSLGQGLEFLIYFQGNSAPDKSGLPSDRFSAERTGGSVSTLTIQRTQQEDSAVYLCASSLVSGIRGNEQFFGPGTRLTVL.

With respect to this clonotype: The CDR3 does not close with the conserved phenylalanine or tryptophan, likely indicating a read error. It is unclear where the CDR3 begins or ends on the DNA, so no DNA is shown, and the CDR3 is as TCRdb lists it. The V and J genes are TRBV6-9 and TRBJ2-7; the table's D call of TRBD1 was not tested on the DNA. Germline lookup yields CDR1 MNHGY and CDR2 SVAAGI. The CDR3 spans 15 amino acids, including both terminal residues. This CDR3 reads CASSSGVPGTLKLSS.

CDR3 loop: CASSLGTAQETQYF. CDR3 nucleotide sequence: TGTGCCAGCAGCTTAGGGACAGCCCAAGAGACCCAGTACTTC. The chain joins TRBV11-1 to TRBJ2-5; D might be TRBD1 (6 bases). This CDR3 contains 14 residues. V lost 1 base and J 1 base, leaving 7 bases between the germline ends. CDR1 is SGHAT and CDR2 is FQDESV in the germline V gene (reference sequence).

This clonotype ranks as medium-sized (0.01 to 0.1%). V gene TRBV7-9 combines with J gene TRBJ2-5; D unclear. From germline, CDR1 is SEHNR and CDR2 FQNEAQ (reference sequence). The CDR3 runs 15 residues. V was trimmed by 5 bases and J by 5 bases, leaving 18 bases between them. The CDR3 sequence: CASSADTMGWETQYF. The CDR3 coding sequence is TGTGCCAGCAGCGCAGACACCATGGGTTGGGAGACCCAGTACTTC.

J is TRBJ2-1 and V is TRBV7-3; D is undetermined. The CDR3 has 14 amino acids. Germline CDR1 SGHTA, CDR2 FQGTGA. V lost 6 bases to trimming and J lost 4 bases, with 13 bases between them. CDR3 DNA sequence: TGTGCCAGCAGTCCAGAGACCAGTTACAATGAGCAGTTCTTC. Amino acid sequence: CASSPETSYNEQFF.

This chain joins TRBV20-1 and TRBJ2-3; 12 bases match TRBD1. The J call is doubtful: the DNA matches TRBJ2-7 better. Germline lookup yields CDR1 DFQATT and CDR2 SNEGSKA (reference sequence). The CDR3 length is 15 residues. The CDR3 nucleotides are TGCAGTGCTACCCCCGGGACAGGGGGCTTTCATGAGCAGTACTTC. It yields the protein CSATPGTGGFHEQYF.

With respect to this clonotype: This is likely a read error, given that the CDR3 carries no conserved phenylalanine or tryptophan at its end. The DNA is omitted, as the CDR3 cannot be located on it reliably, and the CDR3 follows TCRdb's listing. The chain has TRBV7-6 and TRBJ2-1; TRBD2, the table's D call, lacks a check against the DNA. Counting both end residues, the CDR3 totals 14 amino acids. The germline gives CDR1 SGHVS, CDR2 FNYEAQ. This CDR3 reads CASSLGGDEQYFGN.

This clonotype was found a few times. This chain links TRBV15 with TRBJ2-1; 10 nucleotides align to TRBD1. J was trimmed by 3 bases and V by 3 bases; bases with no gene match: 5. This CDR3 has 16 residues. Germline CDR1 LNHNV, CDR2 YYDKDF (reference sequence). The CDR3: CATSSHRDRGYNEQFF. The CDR3 coding sequence is TGTGCCACCAGCAGCCACCGGGACAGGGGCTACAATGAGCAGTTCTTC.

The sample holds many counts of this clonotype. The rearrangement links TRBV27 to TRBJ2-5; D assignment may be TRBD1 or TRBD2 (6 bases each). V dropped 3 bases and J dropped 11 bases, with 22 bases sitting between them. Germline CDR1 is MNHEY and CDR2 is SMNVEV (reference sequence). The CDR3 is 15 residues long. The CDR3 region is CASSLLGAGIGEQYF. For the CDR3, the DNA is TGTGCCAGCAGTTTGCTGGGGGCGGGAATAGGTGAGCAGTACTTC.

This clonotype appeared a few times. The chain carries TRBV5-1 and TRBJ2-3; a possible D gene is TRBD2 (5 bases). The CDR3 loop spans 14 amino acids. Germline CDR1 is SGHRS and CDR2 is YFSETQ. The ends were cut back, 4 bases at V and 14 bases at J, with 23 bases in the middle. CDR3 in amino acids: CASSPVPDTGELYF. The DNA of the CDR3 is TGCGCCAGCAGCCCCGTGCCCGACACCGGGGAGCTGTATTTT.

This chain links TRBV27 with TRBJ2-2; D is undetermined. V lost 1 base and J 5 bases, leaving 11 bases between the germline ends. The CDR3 spans 15 residues. Per the germline V gene, CDR1 is MNHEY and CDR2 is SMNVEV (reference sequence). CDR3 DNA: TGTGCCAGCAGTTTATGGGGAAAGGGAACCGGGGAGCTGTTTTTT. Residues: CASSLWGKGTGELFF.

This clonotype is termed medium-sized. A read error may account for a junction end that differs from germline. The rearrangement uses TRBV7-2 and TRBJ2-7; weak D call: TRBD1 (6 bases). The germline V gene encodes CDR1 SGHTA and CDR2 FQGNSA. The CDR3 loop spans 14 amino acids. CDR3 region: CASSSDSYNSPLHF. The CDR3 DNA reads as TGTGCCAGCAGCTCGGACAGTTATAATTCACCCCTCCACTTC.

In this sample, this clonotype turned up many times. V gene TRBV7-9 combines with J gene TRBJ2-5, with D perhaps matching TRBD1 (5 bases). Trimming pared 1 base from V and 1 base from J, leaving 10 bases between. The CDR3 length is 15 residues. Germline-derived CDR1 and CDR2 are SEHNR and FQNEAQ (reference sequence). The CDR3 bases are TGTGCCAGCAGCTTAGGGCAGGGCCCCCAAGAGACCCAGTACTTC. Protein sequence: CASSLGQGPQETQYF.

This clonotype was detected many times. The chain recombines TRBV28 with TRBJ1-2; unclear D gene. Trimming removed 3 bases from V and 1 base from J, with 6 bases in between. The CDR3 totals 13 residues. Germline values: CDR1 MDHEN, CDR2 SYDVKM. The CDR3: CASSFGDNYGYTF. CDR3 nucleotides: TGTGCCAGCAGTTTTGGGGATAACTATGGCTACACCTTC.

This clonotype was seen many times. The V call is TRBV6-6, the J call TRBJ2-5; 8 nucleotides align to TRBD1. Looked up from germline, CDR1 is MNHNY and CDR2 is SVGAGI (reference sequence). The ends lost 1 base at V and 11 bases at J; junction bases unmatched: 15. This CDR3 is built from 16 residues. Written as DNA, the CDR3 is TGTGCCAGCAGTTACTATGGTCAGGGGGCCTACAATGAGCAGTACTTC. Amino acid sequence: CASSYYGQGAYNEQYF.

Judged by abundance, this clonotype is medium-sized (0.01 to 0.1%). The chain recombines TRBV7-9 with TRBJ2-3; 13 nucleotides line up with TRBD2. V was pared by 3 bases and J by 2 bases, with 2 bases of the junction left unmatched. The CDR3 covers 16 residues. Germline values: CDR1 SEHNR, CDR2 FQNEAQ (reference sequence). CDR3 DNA: TGTGCCAGCAGCTTGGGACTAGCGGGGAACACAGATACGCAGTATTTT. This gives the protein CASSLGLAGNTDTQYF.

This chain links TRBV2 with TRBJ1-2, with D possibly TRBD1 on 5 matching bases. V dropped 6 bases and J dropped 5 bases, with 16 bases sitting between them. The CDR3 sequence is 14 residues long. Germline-derived CDR1 and CDR2 are SNHLY and FYNNEI. The CDR3, as DNA: TGTGCCAGCAGCGCGCGGACAAATCTTTATGGCTACACCTTC. Translating it yields CASSARTNLYGYTF. Using reference TRBV2 and TRBJ1-2 for the parts outside the CDR3, the full variable domain is EPEVTQTPSHQVTQMGQEVILRCVPISNHLYFYWYRQILGQKVEFLVSFYNNEISEKSEIFDDQFSVERPDGSNFTLKIRSTKLEDSAMYFCASSARTNLYGYTFGSGTRLTVV.

Of note for this clonotype: A junction end diverges from the germline sequence, so it may reflect a read error. This chain connects TRBV7-3 to TRBJ1-2; D is uncertain. The CDR3 covers 12 residues. The germline V gene encodes CDR1 SGHTA and CDR2 FQGTGA. The chain's CDR3 is CASSPISYRYTF. The DNA for the CDR3 is TGTGCCAGCAGCCCGATTTCCTATCGCTACACCTTC.

In this sample, this clonotype turned up many times. The chain employs TRBV18 and TRBJ2-7; D possibly corresponds to TRBD2 (5 bases). There are 16 residues in the CDR3. CDR1 is KGHSH, CDR2 LQKENI, per germline. V was clipped by 2 bases and J by 2 bases, with 16 bases between them. CDR3 region: CASSPTAESGAYEQYF. DNA of the CDR3: TGTGCCAGCTCACCAACGGCCGAGAGCGGCGCCTACGAGCAGTACTTC.

About this clonotype itself: At one end the junction does not follow the germline gene, possibly because of a read error. The genes are TRBV7-2 and TRBJ1-6; TRBD1 might be the D (5 bases). The CDR3 length is 15 residues. In germline, CDR1 is SGHTA, CDR2 FQGNSA. DNA for the CDR3: TGTGCCAGCAGCTTAGGCCTGGGGACCACGGGGGAGCAGTACTTT. Protein product: CASSLGLGTTGEQYF.

This clonotype was picked up a small number of times. This chain links TRBV7-6 with TRBJ2-6; D may be TRBD2 (5 bases). The assigned J gene may be wrong: the sequence end matches TRBJ2-7 better. The germline V gene encodes CDR1 SGHVS and CDR2 FNYEAQ. This CDR3 contains 14 residues. CDR3 DNA sequence: TGTGCCAGCAGCTCGATGGACTTCTCGGGCGAGCAGTACTTC. Amino acid sequence: CASSSMDFSGEQYF.

This clonotype was counted between two and nine times. The J gene is TRBJ2-3, the V gene TRBV7-2; 7 bases map to TRBD2. Germline V gene sequence: CDR1 SGHTA, CDR2 FQGNSA. The junction had 12 bases not matched to a gene; V was cut back by 5 bases and J by 4 bases. This CDR3 region has 16 residues. Here the CDR3 DNA reads TGTGCCAGCAGCCCCTCGGACGGGAGGCGGGCAGATACGCAGTATTTT. The encoded protein is CASSPSDGRRADTQYF.

Many counts were recorded for this clonotype. V gene TRBV6-1 combines with J gene TRBJ1-1; TRBD1 is a possible D gene (6 bases). Germline V gene data show CDR1 as MNHNS and CDR2 as SASEGT. V was clipped by 4 bases and J by 1 base, with 7 bases between them. The CDR3 is 13 residues long. The CDR3 DNA reads as TGTGCCAGCAGTGCGACAGGGAACACTGAAGCTTTCTTT. Its protein is CASSATGNTEAFF.

This clonotype has just a few counts. The CDR3 region is CASSLYGSLGETQYF. The DNA of the CDR3 is TGTGCCAGCAGCTTGTATGGGAGCTTGGGAGAGACCCAGTACTTC. The chain carries TRBV7-9 and TRBJ2-4, with D possibly TRBD2 on 5 matching bases. The DNA end favors TRBJ2-5, so the J call may be wrong. The CDR3 spans 15 residues. Germline V gives CDR1 SEHNR, CDR2 FQNEAQ (reference sequence).

A single count supports this clonotype. The DNA for the CDR3 is TGTGCCAGCAGCTCAACCGGGACAAAAGAGACCCAGTACTTC. It encodes CASSSTGTKETQYF. The chain couples TRBV7-3 to TRBJ2-5; a weak D match, TRBD1 (6 bases). Germline loops: CDR1 SGHTA, CDR2 FQGTGA. This CDR3 comprises 14 residues. Trimming removed 4 bases from V and 3 bases from J, with 12 bases in between.

J is TRBJ2-5 and V is TRBV7-2; D remains ambiguous. This CDR3 has 12 amino acids. The germline V and J ends were trimmed by 5 bases and 9 bases, with 13 bases remaining between them. Germline values: CDR1 SGHTA, CDR2 FQGNSA. CDR3: CASSPLRLAQYF. CDR3 coding DNA: TGTGCCAGCAGCCCGTTACGACTCGCCCAGTACTTC.

The rearrangement joins TRBV7-4 to TRBJ2-4; 9 bases agree with TRBD2. Judging by the DNA end, TRBJ2-5 fits better; the J call may be wrong. CDR3 size: 16 residues. Per the germline V gene, CDR1 is SGHVT and CDR2 is SQSDAQ. The CDR3 DNA sequence: TGTGCCAGCAGTCGACCGGGACTAGCCGGAGTGGAGACCCAGTACTTC. It encodes CASSRPGLAGVETQYF.

This clonotype was seen a single time. Relative to the germline gene, one junction end is altered; a read error may explain this. This rearrangement joins TRBV5-1 to TRBJ2-7, with D possibly matching TRBD1 (5 bases). The CDR3 totals 14 residues. Germline CDR1 SGHRS, CDR2 YFSETQ. CDR3 residues: CASRSTEDNSPLHF. CDR3 coding DNA: TGCGCCAGCAGGTCGACAGAGGACAATTCACCCCTCCACTTC.